The clone carrying this T cell receptor beta chain was seen a handful of times. Its target is not known. This sample was included in a study of early T cells in non-severe SARS-CoV-2 infection. At the level of the study: From unsorted whole blood, bulk RNA was sequenced, and the chains remained unpaired. Study-wide results and limits: VDJdb matching, biased toward anti-spike CD8 responses, missed private and CD4 specificities.

Unique molecular identifiers (one per individual cDNA molecule) were attached. TCRdb ran MiXCR on the 5' RACE reads and lists one entry per CDR3 protein. The sample includes roughly 58,000 distinct CDR3 sequences, 6.2% of them seen just once. The receptor's source is an adult who was a healthcare worker with PCR-confirmed SARS-CoV-2 infection or an uninfected control (not recorded which). The source material was whole blood.

CDR3 residues: CASSVRTGGNEQFF. CDR3 coding DNA: TGTGCCAGCAGTGTAAGGACAGGGGGCAATGAGCAGTTCTTC. The V and J genes are TRBV2 and TRBJ2-1, with TRBD1 identical over 10 bases. The CDR3 has 14 amino acids. The ends lost 4 bases at V and 6 bases at J; junction bases unmatched: 3. Per germline, CDR1 SNHLY and CDR2 FYNNEI.